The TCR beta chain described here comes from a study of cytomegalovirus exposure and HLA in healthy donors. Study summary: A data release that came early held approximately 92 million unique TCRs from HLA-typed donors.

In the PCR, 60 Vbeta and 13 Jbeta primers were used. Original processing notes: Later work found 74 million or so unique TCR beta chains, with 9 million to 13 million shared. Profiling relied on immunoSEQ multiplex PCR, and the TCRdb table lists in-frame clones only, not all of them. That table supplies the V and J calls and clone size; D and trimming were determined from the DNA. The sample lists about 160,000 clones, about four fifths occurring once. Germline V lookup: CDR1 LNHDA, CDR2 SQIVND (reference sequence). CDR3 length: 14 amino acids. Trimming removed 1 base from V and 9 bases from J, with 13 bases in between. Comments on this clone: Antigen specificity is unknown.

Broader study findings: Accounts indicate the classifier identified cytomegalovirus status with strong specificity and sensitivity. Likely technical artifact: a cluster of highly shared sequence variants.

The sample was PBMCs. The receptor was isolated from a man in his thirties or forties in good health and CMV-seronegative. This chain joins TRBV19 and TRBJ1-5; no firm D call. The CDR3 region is CASSIGEVARPQHF. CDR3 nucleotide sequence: TGTGCCAGTAGTATAGGTGAGGTGGCCAGGCCCCAGCATTTT.